The 5 T cell receptor beta chains below come from one sample, sequenced in a study of blood T cell repertoires in COVID-19 (TCRdb year 2020). Library creation used the immunoSEQ multiplex PCR assay. Not all clones reach the TCRdb copy of this immuneACCESS table, which keeps in-frame sequences only. Checked studies attribute under half of the gap to unresolved V genes and leave the rest unexplained. Within this sample are under 200,000 clones, with roughly 90% of them counted one time only. Under 30% of the sample is held by the ten biggest clonotypes. Sequencing input: peripheral blood. The receptors were sampled from a man aged 55 to 70 with acute or convalescent COVID-19.

This sequence joins TRBV12-3 or TRBV12-4 and TRBJ2-5, with D perhaps matching TRBD1 (5 bases). The CDR3 sequence is 13 residues long. V was clipped by 3 bases and J by 4 bases, with 9 bases between them. CDR3 loop: CASSLGQGETQYF. For the CDR3, the DNA is TGTGCCAGCAGTTTGGGCCAGGGAGAGACCCAGTACTTC.

V usage is TRBV11-2 and J usage is TRBJ2-3, with TRBD2 matching over 8 bases. Germline V lookup: CDR1 SGHAT, CDR2 FQNNGV. The CDR3 is 17 amino acids. V gave up 3 bases and J gave up 4 bases; unmatched junction bases: 12. CDR3 sequence (DNA): TGTGCCAGCAGCTTTATGGGGAGCGGGAGAAATCCAGATACGCAGTATTTT. Translation: CASSFMGSGRNPDTQYF.

The chain employs TRBV4-2 and TRBJ1-4; D might be TRBD1 (6 bases). The CDR3 has 16 amino acids. Between the trimmed V and J ends, which lost 4 bases and 2 bases, there was a span of 14 bases. Germline lookup yields CDR1 LGHNA and CDR2 YNFKEQ. The CDR3 region is CASSPFAGVTNEKLFF. CDR3 nucleotides: TGTGCCAGCAGCCCCTTTGCAGGGGTTACTAATGAAAAACTGTTTTTT.

V gene TRBV6-5 combines with J gene TRBJ1-1; TRBD1 might be the D (5 bases). Germline V gene lookup returns CDR1 MNHEY and CDR2 SVGAGI. The CDR3 totals 14 residues. V lost 7 bases and J lost 1, with 13 bases in between. In DNA form, the CDR3 reads TGTGCCAGCATAAGGGGAGGATGGAACACTGAAGCTTTCTTT. Translation: CASIRGGWNTEAFF.

This chain uses TRBV5-8 with TRBJ1-6; 8 positions agree with TRBD1. J lost 7 bases, V lost 4 bases, and 7 bases had no gene match. The germline V gene encodes CDR1 SGHTS and CDR2 YDEGEE. The CDR3 is 15 amino acids. The CDR3: CASSVTGVDNSPLHF. The CDR3 DNA reads as TGTGCCAGCAGCGTGACAGGGGTGGACAATTCACCCCTCCACTTT. The full variable domain, with the rest looked up from reference TRBV5-8 and TRBJ1-6, is EAGVTQSPTHLIKTRGQQATLRCSPISGHTSVYWYQQALGLGLQFLLWYDEGEERNRGNFPPRFSGRQFPNYSSELNVNALELEDSALYLCASSVTGVDNSPLHFGNGTRLTVT.